The 25 T cell receptor beta chains below come from one sample, sequenced in a study of cytomegalovirus exposure and HLA in healthy donors (dated by TCRdb to the late 2010s). The library came from the immunoSEQ multiplex PCR assay. For the multiplex PCR, a mixture combining 60 forward primers for TCR Vbeta segments and 13 reverse primers for TCR Jbeta segments was used. TCRdb stores this immuneACCESS table with in-frame sequences only. Part of the clones is absent; in the studies checked, under half of the shortfall reflects unresolved V genes, and no reason is known for the rest. This sample gives about 140,000 clones in total; 75% to 85% of them show up just once. The ten most abundant clones make up under 2% of the sample. Sequencing was performed on PBMCs. These receptors were obtained from a female donor in good health and CMV-seropositive.

V is TRBV2 and J is TRBJ1-1, with D perhaps TRBD1 (5 bases). The V gene's germline CDR1 is SNHLY and CDR2 FYNNEI. With 5 bases removed from V and 0 bases from J, the gap between germline ends came to 13 bases. CDR3 size: 15 residues. CDR3 in DNA: TGTGCCAGCAGTCTAATGGGACTGTTGAACACTGAAGCTTTCTTT. As protein: CASSLMGLLNTEAFF.

The chain has TRBV10-2 and TRBJ2-7; D is unresolved. The CDR3 loop spans 15 amino acids. The germline V gene has CDR1 WSHSY and CDR2 SAAADI. The germline V and J ends were trimmed by 6 bases and 3 bases, with 18 bases remaining between them. The CDR3 sequence: CASRKDALEIYEQYF. CDR3 DNA: TGCGCCAGCAGGAAGGATGCCTTGGAGATCTACGAGCAGTACTTC.

The chain is built from TRBV19 and TRBJ2-5, with D possibly matching TRBD2 (6 bases). Trimming stripped 5 bases from V and 3 bases from J, with 19 bases between. The CDR3 has 16 amino acids. Germline V gene sequence: CDR1 LNHDA, CDR2 SQIVND (reference sequence). The CDR3 nucleotides are TGTGCCAGTAGTTTCCTGTCGGAGGGCAGAGAAGAGACCCAGTACTTC. As protein: CASSFLSEGREETQYF. Together with reference TRBV19 and TRBJ2-5, the CDR3 gives the full variable domain: DGGITQSPKYLFRKEGQNVTLSCEQNLNHDAMYWYRQDPGQGLRLIYYSQIVNDFQKGDIAEGYSVSREKKESFPLTVTSAQKNPTAFYLCASSFLSEGREETQYFGPGTRLLVL.

V and J are TRBV19 and TRBJ1-1; TRBD1 aligns across 9 bases. CDR1 LNHDA and CDR2 SQIVND come from the germline V gene (reference sequence). The CDR3 is 14 amino acids. Trimming removed 4 bases from V and 3 bases from J; junction bases left unmatched: 3. CDR3 loop: CASSRTGVDTEAFF. The CDR3 nucleotides read TGTGCCAGTAGTAGGACAGGGGTCGACACTGAAGCTTTCTTT.

V gene TRBV2 combines with J gene TRBJ2-7; perhaps TRBD1 as D (6 bases). Trimming took 4 bases from V and 2 from J, leaving 15 bases between them. The CDR3 totals 15 residues. Germline CDR1 is SNHLY and CDR2 is FYNNEI. CDR3: CASSVGDGTPYEQYF. CDR3 DNA: TGTGCCAGCAGTGTAGGGGACGGGACACCCTACGAGCAGTACTTC.

This rearrangement joins TRBV14 to TRBJ1-5; 7 nucleotides align to TRBD1. Per germline, CDR1 SGHDN and CDR2 FVKESK. The CDR3 totals 15 residues. V shed 10 bases, J shed 3 bases, and the junction held 12 bases outside the gene matches. The CDR3 is CAIHHKTGLNQPQHF. The CDR3 DNA sequence: TGTGCCATACACCATAAGACAGGGCTCAATCAGCCCCAGCATTTT. The full variable domain, rest sourced from reference TRBV14 and TRBJ1-5, is EAGVTQFPSHSVIEKGQTVTLRCDPISGHDNLYWYRRVMGKEIKFLLHFVKESKQDESGMPNNRFLAERTGGTYSTLKVQPAELEDSGVYFCAIHHKTGLNQPQHFGDGTRLSIL.

This rearrangement joins TRBV9 to TRBJ1-1; D is unclear. This CDR3 contains 14 residues. V was cut by 0 bases and J by 7 bases, with 13 bases left in between. Per the germline V gene, CDR1 is SGDLS and CDR2 is YYNGEE. In nucleotides, the CDR3 is TGTGCCAGCAGCGTAGGGGGTGAGGGATATGAAGCTTTCTTT. Protein product: CASSVGGEGYEAFF.

The genes are TRBV30 and TRBJ2-7, with 10 bases aligning to TRBD2. This CDR3 has 13 residues. Per the germline V gene, CDR1 is GTSNPN and CDR2 is SVGIG (reference sequence). V gave up 1 base and J gave up 4 bases; unmatched junction bases: 1. The CDR3 DNA sequence: TGTGCCTGGAGTGGGGGACTAGCGTACGAGCAGTACTTC. Its protein is CAWSGGLAYEQYF. Drawing the rest from reference TRBV30 and TRBJ2-7, the complete variable domain is SQTIHQWPATLVQPVGSPLSLECTVEGTSNPNLYWYRQAAGRGLQLLFYSVGIGQISSEVPQNLSASRPQDRQFILSSKKLLLSDSGFYLCAWSGGLAYEQYFGPGTRLTVT.

This chain uses TRBV13 with TRBJ2-7; 12 positions match TRBD2. The CDR3 totals 15 residues. Germline CDR1 and CDR2: PRHDT and FYEKMQ (reference sequence). V lost 6 bases and J lost 5; bases outside the gene matches: 8. CDR3 loop: CASSLTSGSGNEQYF. CDR3 DNA sequence: TGTGCCAGCAGTTTGACTAGCGGGAGTGGGAACGAGCAGTACTTC. Full variable domain (rest looked up from reference TRBV13 and TRBJ2-7): AAGVIQSPRHLIKEKRETATLKCYPIPRHDTVYWYQQGPGQDPQFLISFYEKMQSDKGSIPDRFSAQQFSDYHSELNMSSLELGDSALYFCASSLTSGSGNEQYFGPGTRLTVT.

The gene calls are TRBV5-1 and TRBJ2-2; D is unresolved. Deletions cut 6 bases from V and 5 bases from J, with 11 bases between. The V gene's germline CDR1 is SGHRS and CDR2 YFSETQ. The CDR3 has 13 amino acids. CDR3 bases: TGCGCCAGCACGCACCAGTGGACCGGGGAGCTGTTTTTT. Translating gives CASTHQWTGELFF.

The chain links TRBV11-2 to TRBJ2-5; no clear D gene. The V end was cut by 1 base, the J end by 2 bases, with 17 bases between. This CDR3 region has 17 residues. CDR1 SGHAT and CDR2 FQNNGV come from the germline V gene. CDR3 DNA: TGTGCCAGCAGCTTAGGAGGTCTTCAAACCCTGCAAGAGACCCAGTACTTC. Protein product: CASSLGGLQTLQETQYF.

V is TRBV10-3 and J is TRBJ1-3; D is possibly TRBD1 (6 bases). The CDR3 has 14 residues. Trimming removed 5 bases at V and 2 bases at J, with 10 bases between. CDR1 and CDR2 from the germline V gene are ENHRY and SYGVKD. The CDR3 loop reads CAISTNRAGNTIYF. The CDR3 DNA sequence: TGTGCCATCAGTACAAACAGGGCTGGAAACACCATATATTTT.

The genes are TRBV6-6 and TRBJ1-3; weak D call: TRBD1 (6 bases). This CDR3 contains 15 residues. V was pared by 0 bases and J by 3 bases, with 9 bases between. The germline V gene has CDR1 MNHNY and CDR2 SVGAGI (reference sequence). The CDR3 nucleotides read TGTGCCAGCAGTTACTCGTTACAGGGTGGAAACACCATATATTTT. Amino acids: CASSYSLQGGNTIYF.

This rearrangement joins TRBV27 to TRBJ2-7; D may be TRBD2 (5 bases). The V gene lost 6 bases and the J gene lost 5 bases, with 17 bases spanning the gap. The germline V gene has CDR1 MNHEY and CDR2 SMNVEV (reference sequence). The CDR3 is 14 residues long. CDR3 sequence (DNA): TGTGCCAGCAGCCCGGACTCCTCCCTAAACGAGCAGTACTTC. As protein: CASSPDSSLNEQYF.

The V call is TRBV7-2, the J call TRBJ2-1; D unresolved. This CDR3 is built from 13 residues. The germline V gene encodes CDR1 SGHTA and CDR2 FQGNSA. V was trimmed by 5 bases and J by 4 bases, leaving 9 bases between them. The DNA for the CDR3 is TGTGCCAGCAGCCCCCCTAGTTACAATGAGCAGTTCTTC. Amino acid sequence: CASSPPSYNEQFF.

This clone was counted only a few times. CDR3 DNA sequence: TGTGCCAGCAGCGATGGGACAGGGGCCGATGCCTATGGCTACACCTTC. Its translation: CASSDGTGADAYGYTF. This chain connects TRBV7-8 to TRBJ1-2; 10 nucleotides line up with TRBD1. The CDR3 loop spans 16 amino acids. Germline loops: CDR1 SGHVS, CDR2 FQNEAQ. V shed 5 bases and J 4 bases; nucleotides not matched to a gene: 10.

This chain joins TRBV6-4 and TRBJ1-2; TRBD1 might be the D (5 bases). Deletions cut 0 bases from V and 8 bases from J, with 10 bases between. The length of the CDR3 is 13 residues. Germline CDR1 and CDR2: MRHNA and SNTAGT. CDR3 DNA sequence: TGTGCCAGCAGTGACTCCCCCCGGGGGGGCTACACCTTC. It yields the protein CASSDSPRGGYTF.

V and J are TRBV19 and TRBJ2-2; TRBD2 is a possible D gene (5 bases). The V end was cut by 11 bases, the J end by 7 bases, with 11 bases between. Per germline, CDR1 LNHDA and CDR2 SQIVND (reference sequence). This CDR3 has 11 residues. The chain's CDR3 is CAARGGGELFF. Written as DNA, the CDR3 is TGTGCCGCCAGAGGAGGCGGGGAGCTGTTTTTT. The full variable domain, completed using reference TRBV19 and TRBJ2-2, is DGGITQSPKYLFRKEGQNVTLSCEQNLNHDAMYWYRQDPGQGLRLIYYSQIVNDFQKGDIAEGYSVSREKKESFPLTVTSAQKNPTAFYLCAARGGGELFFGEGSRLTVL.

This chain uses TRBV4-1 with TRBJ2-6, with 8 positions matching TRBD2. Germline V lookup: CDR1 MGHRA, CDR2 YSYEKL. The CDR3 has 18 residues. V trimming: 3 bases; J trimming: 1 base; junction bases outside the gene matches: 8. The CDR3 sequence: CASSHSGLGESGANVLTF. The CDR3 DNA sequence: TGCGCCAGCAGCCACTCGGGACTAGGGGAGTCTGGGGCCAACGTCCTGACTTTC.

This clone was picked up a small number of times. The chain combines TRBV29-1 with TRBJ2-5; D possibly corresponds to TRBD1 (6 bases). Trimming removed 4 bases at V and 4 bases at J, with 16 bases between. Per the germline V gene, CDR1 is SQVTM and CDR2 is ANQGSEA. The CDR3 has 14 residues. The CDR3 region has the DNA TGCAGCGTTGGTAGGGGGACCGGAGGAGAGACCCAGTACTTC. Translation: CSVGRGTGGETQYF. Using reference TRBV29-1 and TRBJ2-5 for the parts outside the CDR3, the full variable domain is SAVISQKPSRDICQRGTSLTIQCQVDSQVTMMFWYRQQPGQSLTLIATANQGSEATYESGFVIDKFPISRPNLTFSTLTVSNMSPEDSSIYLCSVGRGTGGETQYFGPGTRLLVL.

This chain uses TRBV11-2 with TRBJ2-5; D perhaps matches TRBD1 (6 bases). V shed 5 bases and J shed 5 bases, with 15 bases lying between them. CDR1 is SGHAT and CDR2 is FQNNGV in the germline V gene. CDR3 length: 14 residues. The CDR3: CASSNYREGETQYF. Here the CDR3 DNA reads TGTGCCAGCAGCAACTACAGGGAAGGGGAGACCCAGTACTTC.

This clone was found once. The rearrangement joins TRBV5-1 to TRBJ2-5; 10 bases agree with TRBD2. The CDR3 totals 16 residues. V was clipped by 4 bases and J by 1 base; unmatched bases: 7. Germline V gives CDR1 SGHRS, CDR2 YFSETQ. The CDR3 reads CASSKLAGGLQETQYF. The CDR3 DNA sequence: TGCGCCAGCAGCAAATTAGCGGGGGGCCTCCAAGAGACCCAGTACTTC.

This CDR3 reads CASGQRPSGTHEQFF. The DNA of the CDR3 is TGTGCTAGTGGTCAACGGCCTAGCGGAACGCATGAGCAGTTCTTC. The gene calls are TRBV12-5 and TRBJ2-1, with 7 positions matching TRBD2. Germline loops: CDR1 LGHNT, CDR2 FRNRAP. CDR3 length: 15 amino acids. Germline trimming cut 5 bases from V and 8 bases from J; bases unmatched to any gene: 12.

This chain connects TRBV13 to TRBJ2-7; maybe TRBD2 (6 bases). There are 14 residues in the CDR3. Trimming cost V 5 bases and J 2 bases, with 13 bases left between them. From germline, CDR1 is PRHDT and CDR2 FYEKMQ (reference sequence). The CDR3: CASSIRDSPYEQYF. The CDR3 nucleotides are TGTGCCAGCAGCATCCGGGACTCTCCCTACGAGCAGTACTTC.

The chain is built from TRBV15 and TRBJ2-1, with 16 bases fitting TRBD2. This CDR3 region has 16 residues. V was pared by 11 bases and J by 2 bases, with 6 bases of the junction left unmatched. Germline V lookup: CDR1 LNHNV, CDR2 YYDKDF (reference sequence). Here the CDR3 DNA reads TGTGCCGCGGGGACTAGCGGGAGGGGACCCTACAATGAGCAGTTCTTC. Translation gives CAAGTSGRGPYNEQFF.